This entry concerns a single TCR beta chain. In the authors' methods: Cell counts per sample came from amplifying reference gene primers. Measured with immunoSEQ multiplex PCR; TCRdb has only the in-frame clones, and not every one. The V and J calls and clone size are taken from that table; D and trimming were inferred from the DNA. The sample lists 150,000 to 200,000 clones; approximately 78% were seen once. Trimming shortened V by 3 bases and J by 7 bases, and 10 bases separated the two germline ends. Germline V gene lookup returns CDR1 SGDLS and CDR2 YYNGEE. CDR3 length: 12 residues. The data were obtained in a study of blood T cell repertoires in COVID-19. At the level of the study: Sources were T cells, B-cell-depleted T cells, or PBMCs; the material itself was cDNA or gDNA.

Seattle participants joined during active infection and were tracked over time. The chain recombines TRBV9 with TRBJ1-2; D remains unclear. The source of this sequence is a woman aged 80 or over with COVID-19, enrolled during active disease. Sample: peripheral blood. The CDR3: CASSGDRLGYTF. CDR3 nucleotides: TGTGCCAGCAGCGGAGATCGTCTTGGCTACACCTTC.